The present entry profiles one TCR beta chain with its context. Its cognate antigen is unknown. These data are taken from a study of shared clonotypes between healthy human individuals. Study-wide points: Non-shared clonotypes had lower generation probabilities than those shared by all four donors.

Sequenced by immunoSEQ multiplex PCR; TCRdb stores in-frame clones only, minus some. The table lists about 680,000 clones, under 95% of them singletons, with approximately 24% in the top ten. Naive CD8 cells lacked CD45RO and underwent positive selection for CCR7, leaving out terminally differentiated effector memory CD45RA+ cells. Trimming shortened V by 1 base and J by 2 bases, and 11 bases separated the two germline ends. CDR3 length: 15 amino acids. Germline V gene lookup returns CDR1 SEHNR and CDR2 FQNEAQ (reference sequence). Material for sequencing was naive CD8+ T cells sorted from blood. The rearrangement links TRBV7-9 to TRBJ2-5, with D maybe TRBD2 (6 bases). The clonotype originates from a man aged 25 to 45 in good health. The CDR3 bases are TGTGCCAGCAGCTTAGGCTCGGGAGATCAAGAGACCCAGTACTTC. Its protein product is CASSLGSGDQETQYF.